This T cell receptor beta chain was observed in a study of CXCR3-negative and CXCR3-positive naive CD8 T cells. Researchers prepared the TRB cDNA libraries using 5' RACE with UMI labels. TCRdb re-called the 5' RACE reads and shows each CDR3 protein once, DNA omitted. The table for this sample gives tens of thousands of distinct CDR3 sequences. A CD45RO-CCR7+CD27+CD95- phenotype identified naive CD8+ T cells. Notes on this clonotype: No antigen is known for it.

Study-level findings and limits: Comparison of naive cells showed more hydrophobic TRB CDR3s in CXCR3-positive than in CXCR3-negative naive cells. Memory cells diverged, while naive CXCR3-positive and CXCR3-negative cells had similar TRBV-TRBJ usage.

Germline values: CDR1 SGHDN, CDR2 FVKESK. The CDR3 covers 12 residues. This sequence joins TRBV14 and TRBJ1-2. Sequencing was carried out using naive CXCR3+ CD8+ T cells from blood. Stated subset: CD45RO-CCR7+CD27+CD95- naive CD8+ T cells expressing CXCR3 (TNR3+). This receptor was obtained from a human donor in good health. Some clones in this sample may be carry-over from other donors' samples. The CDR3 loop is CASSQVNYGYTF.